This record looks at one T cell receptor (beta chain) sequence and its context. What it binds is unknown. The data were taken from a study of T cells in Graves' hyperthyroidism and ophthalmopathy. Researchers took RNA transcripts and amplified the TCR beta CDR3 regions from them. A first-round RT-PCR of the TCR CDR3 used the HTBI primer set. TCRdb re-analysed the multiplex PCR reads in MiXCR, keeping a single row per CDR3 protein. Of almost 500,000 distinct CDR3 sequences in the sample, under 25% were seen once. Per the germline V gene, CDR1 is SGHVS and CDR2 is FNYEAQ. With 5 bases removed from V and 4 bases from J, the gap between germline ends came to 13 bases. This CDR3 is 14 amino acids long. Orbital computed tomography and thyroid ultrasound, together with serum TRAb and thyroxine and clinical symptoms, were used for diagnoses. General observations from the study: The majority of expanded thyroid clonotypes above 0.001 also appeared in blood. Before onset, ophthalmopathy was predicted by the model a median about six months earlier.

The receptor comes from an older woman with Graves' ophthalmopathy. This chain uses TRBV7-6 with TRBJ2-3, with D perhaps assigned TRBD1 or TRBD2 (5 bases each). Material: blood. The CDR3 region is CASSRDLMADTQYF. CDR3 bases: TGTGCCAGCAGCAGGGACCTAATGGCAGATACGCAGTATTTT.